These T cell receptor beta chains were read from a single sample in a study of shared clonotypes between healthy human individuals. Only in-frame clones appear in the TCRdb table, and some are missing; sequencing was by immunoSEQ multiplex PCR. The sample records 600,000 to 750,000 clones, around 91% being singletons. The sequencing input was memory CD8+ T cells from PBMCs. The receptors originated from a man between 18 and 35 years old in good health. Some clones in this sample may be carry-over from other donors' samples. Both conserved end residues are part of each CDR3. D genes are given only for firm matches. Clone size is shown for a subset of rows, as once, few, many or a class of expanded clone.

V gene: TRBV9
clone size: -
J gene: TRBJ2-3
CDR3 length: 14
D gene: -
CDR3 DNA: TGTGCCAGCAGCCGTGCGGGACGCACAGATACGCAGTATTTT
CDR3 protein: CASSRAGRTDTQYF

V gene: TRBV7-9
clone size: -
J gene: TRBJ2-7
CDR3 length: 17
D gene: -
CDR3 DNA: TGTGCCAGCAGCTTAGTTGGGCCCGCGGTACTCTCCTACGAGCAGTACTTC
CDR3 protein: CASSLVGPAVLSYEQYF

V gene: TRBV6-6
clone size: -
J gene: TRBJ1-2
CDR3 length: 14
D gene: -
CDR3 DNA: TGTGCCAGCAGAGACCCGGGACATCGTCAAGGCTACACCTTC
CDR3 protein: CASRDPGHRQGYTF

V gene: TRBV27
clone size: -
J gene: TRBJ2-3
CDR3 length: 14
D gene: -
CDR3 DNA: TGTGCCAGCAGTTTACGGGGGTTTACAGATACGCAGTATTTT
CDR3 protein: CASSLRGFTDTQYF

V gene: TRBV9
clone size: -
J gene: TRBJ1-2
CDR3 length: 14
D gene: TRBD1
CDR3 DNA: TGTGCCAGCAGCGCACGGCAGGGGGATCGTGGCTACACCTTC
CDR3 protein: CASSARQGDRGYTF

V gene: TRBV27
clone size: -
J gene: TRBJ2-3
CDR3 length: 14
D gene: -
CDR3 DNA: TGTGCCAGCAGTTTATTTCAGGGTACAGATACGCAGTATTTT
CDR3 protein: CASSLFQGTDTQYF

V gene: TRBV4-3
clone size: once
J gene: TRBJ2-7
CDR3 length: 15
D gene: -
CDR3 DNA: TGCGCCAGCAGCCAAGATAGGGACCTCCTGTCCGAGCAGTACTTC
CDR3 protein: CASSQDRDLLSEQYF

V gene: TRBV9
clone size: -
J gene: TRBJ1-2
CDR3 length: 17
D gene: TRBD1
CDR3 DNA: TGTGCCAGCAGCGACCGGGACAGGGGGCCGATTAACTATGGCTACACCTTC
CDR3 protein: CASSDRDRGPINYGYTF

V gene: TRBV6-5
clone size: -
J gene: TRBJ2-3
CDR3 length: 15
D gene: -
CDR3 DNA: TGTGCCAGCAGTTACTCGACATGGGGCACAGATACGCAGTATTTT
CDR3 protein: CASSYSTWGTDTQYF

V gene: TRBV29-1
clone size: -
J gene: TRBJ2-1
CDR3 length: 15
D gene: TRBD2
CDR3 DNA: TGCAGCGTCCTACCAGCGGGAGAATCCTACAATGAGCAGTTCTTC
CDR3 protein: CSVLPAGESYNEQFF

V gene: TRBV29-1
clone size: -
J gene: TRBJ2-1
CDR3 length: 14
D gene: -
CDR3 DNA: TGCAGCGTTGAAGGACAGGTCCACTACAATGAGCAGTTCTTC
CDR3 protein: CSVEGQVHYNEQFF

V gene: TRBV25-1
clone size: once
J gene: TRBJ1-2
CDR3 length: 13
D gene: -
CDR3 DNA: TGTGCCAGCAGTGAAGGGCCTAACTATGGCTACACCTTC
CDR3 protein: CASSEGPNYGYTF

V gene: TRBV13
clone size: -
J gene: TRBJ2-7
CDR3 length: 11
D gene: -
CDR3 DNA: TGTGCCAGCAGCCAGAATTACGAGCAGTACTTC
CDR3 protein: CASSQNYEQYF

V gene: TRBV5-4
clone size: few
J gene: TRBJ2-3
CDR3 length: 14
D gene: -
CDR3 DNA: TGTGCCAGCAGCTTGGGCGGATATACAGATACGCAGTATTTT
CDR3 protein: CASSLGGYTDTQYF

V gene: TRBV6-1
clone size: -
J gene: TRBJ2-2
CDR3 length: 12
D gene: -
CDR3 DNA: TGTGCCAGCAGTCTTCGTACCGGGGAGCTGTTTTTT
CDR3 protein: CASSLRTGELFF

V gene: TRBV4-1
clone size: once
J gene: TRBJ1-4
CDR3 length: 15
D gene: -
CDR3 DNA: TGCGCCAGCAGCCAAGAGTGGGGGGTACGGGAAAAACTGTTTTTT
CDR3 protein: CASSQEWGVREKLFF

V gene: TRBV4-3
clone size: -
J gene: TRBJ2-7
CDR3 length: 14
D gene: -
CDR3 DNA: TGCGCCAGCAGCCGACGGTGGGGGACCCACGAGCAGTACTTC
CDR3 protein: CASSRRWGTHEQYF

V gene: TRBV28
clone size: -
J gene: TRBJ2-7
CDR3 length: 14
D gene: TRBD1
CDR3 DNA: TGTGCCAGCAGTTTATTACAGGGGGTATACGAGCAGTACTTC
CDR3 protein: CASSLLQGVYEQYF

V gene: TRBV7-9
clone size: once
J gene: TRBJ1-4
CDR3 length: 14
D gene: -
CDR3 DNA: TGTGCCAGCAGCTTACCGGGTCGTGGTGAAAAACTGTTTTTT
CDR3 protein: CASSLPGRGEKLFF

V gene: TRBV10-3
clone size: -
J gene: TRBJ2-3
CDR3 length: 15
D gene: -
CDR3 DNA: TGTGCCATCAGTGTATCAGGATCTGGCACAGATACGCAGTATTTT
CDR3 protein: CAISVSGSGTDTQYF

V gene: TRBV5-1
clone size: -
J gene: TRBJ1-2
CDR3 length: 15
D gene: TRBD1
CDR3 DNA: TGCGCCAGCAGCTCTTGGACAGGGGCCGGCTATGGCTACACCTTC
CDR3 protein: CASSSWTGAGYGYTF

V gene: TRBV9
clone size: -
J gene: TRBJ2-7
CDR3 length: 15
D gene: -
CDR3 DNA: TGTGCCAGCAGCGTAGACGGGGGAGCCGGGGGCGAGCAGTACTTC
CDR3 protein: CASSVDGGAGGEQYF

V gene: TRBV6-5
clone size: -
J gene: TRBJ2-1
CDR3 length: 12
D gene: -
CDR3 DNA: TGTGCCAGCAGCCAGGGTTTTAATGAGCAGTTCTTC
CDR3 protein: CASSQGFNEQFF

V gene: TRBV4-2
clone size: -
J gene: TRBJ2-5
CDR3 length: 12
D gene: -
CDR3 DNA: TGTGCCAGCAGCCAGGAGGGAGAGACCCAGTACTTC
CDR3 protein: CASSQEGETQYF

V gene: TRBV2
clone size: -
J gene: TRBJ1-5
CDR3 length: 15
D gene: -
CDR3 DNA: TGTGCCAGCAGTGGACACCAGGAGGTAGGTCAGCCCCAGCATTTT
CDR3 protein: CASSGHQEVGQPQHF

V gene: TRBV29-1
clone size: -
J gene: TRBJ2-7
CDR3 length: 14
D gene: TRBD2
CDR3 DNA: TGCAGCGTTGAAGGGGGGGGGAACTCCTACGAGCAGTACTTC
CDR3 protein: CSVEGGGNSYEQYF

V gene: TRBV6-1
clone size: -
J gene: TRBJ1-5
CDR3 length: 15
D gene: -
CDR3 DNA: TGTGCCAGCAGTGAACCCCCTGCCGGAAATCAGCCCCAGCATTTT
CDR3 protein: CASSEPPAGNQPQHF

V gene: TRBV19
clone size: -
J gene: TRBJ2-7
CDR3 length: 13
D gene: -
CDR3 DNA: TGTGCCAGTAGTATAACAGGGTTCAACGAGCAGTACTTC
CDR3 protein: CASSITGFNEQYF